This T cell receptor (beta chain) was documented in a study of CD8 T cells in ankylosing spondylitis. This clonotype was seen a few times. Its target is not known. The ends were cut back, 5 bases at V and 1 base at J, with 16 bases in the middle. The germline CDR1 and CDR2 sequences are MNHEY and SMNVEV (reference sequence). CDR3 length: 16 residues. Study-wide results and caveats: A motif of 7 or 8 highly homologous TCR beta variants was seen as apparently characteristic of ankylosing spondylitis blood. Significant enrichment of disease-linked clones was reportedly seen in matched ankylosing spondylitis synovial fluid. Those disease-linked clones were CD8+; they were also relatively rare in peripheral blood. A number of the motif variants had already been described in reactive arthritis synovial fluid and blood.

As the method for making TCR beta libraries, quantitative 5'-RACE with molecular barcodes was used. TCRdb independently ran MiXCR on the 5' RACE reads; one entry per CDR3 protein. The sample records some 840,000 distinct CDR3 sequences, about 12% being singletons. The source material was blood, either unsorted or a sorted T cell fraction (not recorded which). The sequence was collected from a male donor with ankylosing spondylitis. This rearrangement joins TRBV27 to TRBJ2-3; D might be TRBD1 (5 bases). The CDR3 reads CASSPYRSSGTDTQYF. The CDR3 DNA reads TGTGCCAGCAGTCCGTACAGGTCCTCGGGCACAGATACGCAGTATTTT.